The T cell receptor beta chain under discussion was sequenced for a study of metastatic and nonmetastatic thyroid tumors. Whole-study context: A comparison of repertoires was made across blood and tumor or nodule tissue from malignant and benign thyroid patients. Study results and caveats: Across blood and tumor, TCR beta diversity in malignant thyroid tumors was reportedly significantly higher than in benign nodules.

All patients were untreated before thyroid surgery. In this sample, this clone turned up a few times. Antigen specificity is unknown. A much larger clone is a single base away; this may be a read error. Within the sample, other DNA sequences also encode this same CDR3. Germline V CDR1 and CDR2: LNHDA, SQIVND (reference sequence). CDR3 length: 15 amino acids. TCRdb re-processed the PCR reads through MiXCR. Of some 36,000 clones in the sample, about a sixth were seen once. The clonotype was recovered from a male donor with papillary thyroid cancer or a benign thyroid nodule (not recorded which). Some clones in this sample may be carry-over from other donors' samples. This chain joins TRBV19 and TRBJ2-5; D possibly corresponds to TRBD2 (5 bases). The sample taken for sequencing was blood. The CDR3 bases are TGTGCCAGTAGTCCCGGGGTCGGGTACCAAGAGACCCAGCACTTC. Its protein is CASSPGVGYQETQHF.